A selection of T cell receptor beta chains follows, all from one sample in a study of radiotherapy plus CTLA-4 blockade in lung cancer. Some clones are missing from TCRdb's copy, which holds only in-frame ones; the method was immunoSEQ multiplex PCR. The table includes some 38,000 clones, roughly 77% detected once. This material consisted of peripheral blood, taken from a patient treated with radiotherapy plus ipilimumab. Receptors originate from a human donor with non-small cell lung cancer who had stable disease on radiotherapy plus ipilimumab. The CDR3 runs from the conserved cysteine through the conserved F or W. Each record gives: CDR3 length, V gene, D gene, clone size, J gene, CDR3 DNA, CDR3 protein. The D gene is left open where the match is weak. Size is stated for part of the rows, as once, few or many counts, or as a class when the clone is expanded.

14,TRBV6-5,TRBD1,few,TRBJ1-2,TGTGCCAGCAGTTACAGGTGGACAGGGGGTATCTACACCTTC,CASSYRWTGGIYTF
15,TRBV4-3,NA,NA,TRBJ2-7,TGCGCCAGCAGCCAAGGGACTACAGGGGTGTACGAGCAGTACTTC,CASSQGTTGVYEQYF
16,TRBV6-5,NA,NA,TRBJ1-2,TGTGCCAGCAGTTACTCGGGCGGGGGCGGGGGGTATGGCTACACCTTC,CASSYSGGGGGYGYTF
13,TRBV6-1,NA,NA,TRBJ1-5,TGTGCCAGCAGTGAATCCCTGAGACAGCCCCAGCATTTT,CASSESLRQPQHF
16,TRBV5-6,NA,NA,TRBJ1-4,TGTGCCAGCAGCGCCCTAACTCCAGGGGAAGATGAAAAACTGTTTTTT,CASSALTPGEDEKLFF
13,TRBV19,TRBD1,once,TRBJ1-2,TGTGCCAGTAGTATTGGGACAGCGTATGGCTACACCTTC,CASSIGTAYGYTF
15,TRBV5-6,NA,NA,TRBJ2-5,TGTGCCGGCAGCGACTCCGGGACAACCCAAGAGACCCAGTACTTC,CAGSDSGTTQETQYF
12,TRBV6-4,TRBD1,NA,TRBJ1-2,TGTGCCACCTCGACAGGGTTGGGGGGCTACACCTTC,CATSTGLGGYTF
12,TRBV19,NA,NA,TRBJ1-6,TGTGCCAGTACGCAGAGCAATTCACCCCTCCACTTT,CASTQSNSPLHF
14,TRBV5-4,TRBD1,once,TRBJ2-7,TGTGCCAGCAGCTTTAAGAACAGGGGGCACGAGCAGTACTTC,CASSFKNRGHEQYF
15,TRBV6-9,TRBD2,NA,TRBJ2-5,TGTGCCAGCAGTTATACTAGCGGGGGGGCGGAGACCCAGTACTTC,CASSYTSGGAETQYF
12,TRBV5-1,NA,NA,TRBJ2-5,TGCGCCAGCAGCTTGGGGACCCAGACCCAGTACTTC,CASSLGTQTQYF
15,TRBV10-3,TRBD1,few,TRBJ1-6,TGTGCCATCAGTGGTCGGGACAGGGCGGATTCACCCCTCCACTTT,CAISGRDRADSPLHF
14,TRBV5-5,TRBD1,once,TRBJ1-4,TGTGCCAGCAGCCCGACAGGGAAGAGGGAAAAACTGTTTTTT,CASSPTGKREKLFF
15,TRBV19,TRBD1,NA,TRBJ1-2,TGTGCCAGTAGTCTTGTACAGGGGACGTGGTATGGCTACACCTTC,CASSLVQGTWYGYTF
15,TRBV5-6,NA,NA,TRBJ2-2,TGTGCCAGCAGCTTGGTGGCAGGGGTAGCCGGGGAGCTGTTTTTT,CASSLVAGVAGELFF
15,TRBV15,TRBD2,NA,TRBJ2-1,TGTGCCACCAGCAGAGATCGGGGGGCCTACAATGAGCAGTTCTTC,CATSRDRGAYNEQFF
12,TRBV30,NA,NA,TRBJ1-2,TGTGCCTGGAGCGAACGCACTGGGGGCTACACCTTC,CAWSERTGGYTF
14,TRBV5-1,TRBD1,once,TRBJ1-2,TGCGCCAGCAGCGAATGGACAGGGGGCGTTGGCTACACCTTC,CASSEWTGGVGYTF
18,TRBV5-5,TRBD2,once,TRBJ2-3,TGTGCCAGCAGCCCCGGACTAGCGGGGGCCTCCTTCACAGATACGCAGTATTTT,CASSPGLAGASFTDTQYF
14,TRBV7-3,NA,NA,TRBJ2-2,TGTGCCAGCAGCTTAGGCCGGGTACCCGGGGAGCTGTTTTTT,CASSLGRVPGELFF
15,TRBV5-5,NA,once,TRBJ1-6,TGTGCCAGCAGCTTAGCGGGACCGGCGGTTTCACCCCTCCACTTT,CASSLAGPAVSPLHF
13,TRBV28,NA,NA,TRBJ1-6,TGTGCCAGCAGCCCACGCCGGGATTCACCCCTCCACTTT,CASSPRRDSPLHF
17,TRBV5-6,TRBD2,NA,TRBJ2-7,TGTGCCAGCAGCTTGGACCTAGCGGGGGGCGGCTCCTACGAGCAGTACTTC,CASSLDLAGGGSYEQYF
12,TRBV11-2,NA,NA,TRBJ2-3,TGTGCCAGCAACGCAGAAGTTGATACGCAGTATTTT,CASNAEVDTQYF
14,TRBV25-1,NA,NA,TRBJ1-6,TGTGCCAGCAGTGTAGGCAGGTATAATTCACCCCTCCACTTT,CASSVGRYNSPLHF
14,TRBV4-2,NA,NA,TRBJ2-3,TGTGCCAGCAGCCAAGATCACGCCCAGGATACGCAGTATTTT,CASSQDHAQDTQYF
14,TRBV27,NA,few,TRBJ2-2,TGTGCCAGCAAAAGTCGGCCGAACACCGGGGAGCTGTTTTTT,CASKSRPNTGELFF
11,TRBV6-1,NA,NA,TRBJ1-6,TGTGCCAGCAGTGGCGATTCACCCCTCCACTTT,CASSGDSPLHF
16,TRBV2,NA,NA,TRBJ2-2,TGTGCCAGCAGTGAACGAGGCGGATCTTACACCGGGGAGCTGTTTTTT,CASSERGGSYTGELFF
12,TRBV19,NA,NA,TRBJ1-2,TGTGCCAGTACTCCCGGTAACTATGGCTACACCTTC,CASTPGNYGYTF
15,TRBV2,NA,NA,TRBJ1-6,TGTGCCAGCAGTGTTCGGGGAGGCGATGATTCACCCCTCCACTTT,CASSVRGGDDSPLHF
13,TRBV7-3,NA,NA,TRBJ1-5,TGTGCCAGCAGCGCGGGGGTGAATCAGCCCCAGCATTTT,CASSAGVNQPQHF
15,TRBV7-2,NA,NA,TRBJ1-3,TGTGCCAGCAGCTTAGGCGGAAGCTCTGGAAACACCATATATTTT,CASSLGGSSGNTIYF
14,TRBV5-5,NA,once,TRBJ1-5,TGTGCCAGCAGCTTAGTGGAGGGGTATCAGCCCCAGCATTTT,CASSLVEGYQPQHF
12,TRBV5-1,NA,NA,TRBJ2-3,TGCGCCAGCAGCCTGGAAGAATCTACGCAGTATTTT,CASSLEESTQYF
11,TRBV19,NA,NA,TRBJ1-1,TGTGCCACCCAGAGAGACACTGAAGCTTTCTTT,CATQRDTEAFF
13,TRBV6-1,NA,NA,TRBJ1-5,TGTGCCAGCATACAGGGTGGGAATCAGCCCCAGCATTTT,CASIQGGNQPQHF
15,TRBV6-6,TRBD1,NA,TRBJ2-7,TGTGCCAGCAGCACATTCGGGGACAGGGATTACGAGCAGTACTTC,CASSTFGDRDYEQYF
14,TRBV23-1,NA,NA,TRBJ2-3,TGCGCCAGCAGTCTGTCGACAAGCACAGATACGCAGTATTTT,CASSLSTSTDTQYF